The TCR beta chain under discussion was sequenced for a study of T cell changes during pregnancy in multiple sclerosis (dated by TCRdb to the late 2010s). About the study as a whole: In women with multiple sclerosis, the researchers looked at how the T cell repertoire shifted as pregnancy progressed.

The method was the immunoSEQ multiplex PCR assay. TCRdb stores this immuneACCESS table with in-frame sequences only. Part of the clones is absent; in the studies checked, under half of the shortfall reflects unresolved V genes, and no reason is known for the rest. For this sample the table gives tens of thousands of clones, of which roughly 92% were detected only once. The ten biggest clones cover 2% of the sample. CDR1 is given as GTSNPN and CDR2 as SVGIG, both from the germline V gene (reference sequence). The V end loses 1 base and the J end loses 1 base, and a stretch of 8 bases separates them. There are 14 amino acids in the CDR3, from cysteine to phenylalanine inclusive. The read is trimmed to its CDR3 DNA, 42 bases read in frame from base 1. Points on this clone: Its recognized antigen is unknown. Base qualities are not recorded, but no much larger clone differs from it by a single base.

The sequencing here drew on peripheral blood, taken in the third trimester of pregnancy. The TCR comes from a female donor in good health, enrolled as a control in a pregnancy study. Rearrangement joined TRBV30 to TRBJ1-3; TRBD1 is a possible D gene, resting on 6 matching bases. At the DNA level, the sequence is TGTGCCTGGAGTGGGGGGCTTTCTGGAAACACCATATATTTT. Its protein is CAWSGGLSGNTIYF.